This T cell receptor beta chain originates from a study of T-cell memory formation after mild COVID-19. Study-level results: Second-wave clones reaching peak frequency on day 37 lacked confirmed SARS-CoV-2 specificity.

Concerning this clonotype itself: What it binds is not known.

The 5'RACE method, run with constant-segment primers, produced TCR alpha and TCR beta cDNA libraries (carrying sample barcodes and UMIs). Each CDR3 protein gets one entry after TCRdb re-called the 5' RACE reads with MiXCR. The sample holds a few hundred thousand distinct CDR3 sequences; under 30% are singletons and the top ten take roughly 10%. Looked up from germline, CDR1 is LGHDT and CDR2 is YNNKEL (reference sequence). Trimming at V came to 5 bases and at J to 2 bases, leaving 9 bases not matched to a gene. The length of the CDR3 is 15 residues. The specimen sequenced was PBMCs or a T cell subset sorted from them (not recorded which). The V call is TRBV3-1, the J call TRBJ2-7, with 7 bases aligning to TRBD2. The receptor's source is an adult woman who had mild COVID-19 (a few samples of this study predate the infection). Cell type and time point are not known. CDR3 residues: CASSSSGTATYEQYF. As DNA, the CDR3 is TGTGCCAGCAGCTCAAGCGGGACCGCTACCTACGAGCAGTACTTC.